This TCR beta chain was recovered during a study of CD8+ T cells in alopecia areata. RNA extraction and reverse transcription yielded cDNA as sequencing template. Clones were read by immunoSEQ multiplex PCR, and TCRdb kept only the in-frame ones, dropping some. In the table there are around 250,000 clones, roughly two thirds of which are singletons. This clone showed up just a few times. The antigen remains undetermined. The study team obtained lesional scalp punch biopsies and peripheral blood from alopecia areata patients. From PBMCs, CD4+ and CD8+ T cells were sorted. This CDR3 is 16 amino acids long. Unmatched junction bases numbered 4, after V lost 1 base and J lost 5 bases. Germline CDR1 reads LGHNA; CDR2 reads YNFKEQ. Whole-study results and caveats: Especially in alopecia totalis/universalis, lesional scalp showed greater clonality than normal scalp did. Clarity of TCR sharing across patients fell short of that in mice, possibly HLA-related.

The receptor's source is a human donor with alopecia areata. J is TRBJ2-2 and V is TRBV4-2; 10 bases align to TRBD2. This specimen was CD4+ T cells sorted from blood, taken at week 0. The CDR3 protein is CASSQGTGLATGELFF. The DNA for the CDR3 is TGTGCCAGCAGCCAAGGTACGGGACTAGCGACCGGGGAGCTGTTTTTT.